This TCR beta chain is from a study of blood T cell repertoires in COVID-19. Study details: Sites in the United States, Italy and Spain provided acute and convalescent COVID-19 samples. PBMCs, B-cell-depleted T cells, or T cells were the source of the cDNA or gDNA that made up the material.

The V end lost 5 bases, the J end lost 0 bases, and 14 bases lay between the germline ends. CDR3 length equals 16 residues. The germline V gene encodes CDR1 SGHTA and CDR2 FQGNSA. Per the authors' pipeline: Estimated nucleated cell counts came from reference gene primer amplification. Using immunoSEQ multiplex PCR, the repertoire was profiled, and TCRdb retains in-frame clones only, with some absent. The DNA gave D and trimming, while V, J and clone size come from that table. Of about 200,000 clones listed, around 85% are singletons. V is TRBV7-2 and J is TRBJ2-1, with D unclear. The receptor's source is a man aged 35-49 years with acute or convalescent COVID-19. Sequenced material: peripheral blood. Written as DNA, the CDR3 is TGTGCCAGCAGCGCCGGCCCCAGGCCCTCCTACAATGAGCAGTTCTTC. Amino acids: CASSAGPRPSYNEQFF.